This T cell receptor (beta chain) was observed in a study of tumor-infiltrating T cells and Merkel cell polyomavirus. Study details: TIL sorts averaged around 6,000 cells (about 1,800-13,000); blood sorts averaged about 700 (about 330-8,000). General observations from the study: Tumors with roughly 5-120 KLL-specific clonotypes, versus 0-3, showed better MCC-specific survival.

Robust Merkel cell polyomavirus Large T antigen positivity by immunohistochemistry was seen in all patients' tumors. This table comes from immunoSEQ multiplex PCR, and its TCRdb copy is limited to in-frame clones, with some not included. Among 270 or so clones listed, 70% to 90% were seen once. With 0 bases clipped from V and 5 bases from J, the junction kept 12 bases outside the gene matches. The germline V gene encodes CDR1 LGHNA and CDR2 YNFKEQ. This CDR3 comprises 18 residues. This chain links TRBV4-2 with TRBJ2-5; TRBD2 aligns across 10 bases. Sequenced material: Merkel cell polyomavirus peptide tetramer+ CD8+ T cells sorted from blood. The clonotype comes from a man in his fifties or sixties with Merkel cell carcinoma. The CDR3 bases are TGTGCCAGCAGCCAAGATCTAGCGGGGGTTTCGGGGGGGGAGACCCAGTACTTC. Amino acids: CASSQDLAGVSGGETQYF.